The 25 T cell receptor beta chains below were found in one sample sequenced in a study of control samples from healthy donors and cancer patients (TCRdb year 2020). The library was generated by the immunoSEQ multiplex PCR assay. This immuneACCESS table, as held by TCRdb, lists in-frame sequences with V and J called but not all clones. Of the missing ones, under half trace to an unresolved V gene in checked studies; the others have no known cause. For this sample the table gives around 45,000 clones, of which approximately 70% were detected only once. About 15% of the sample belongs to the ten largest clones. The sequencing sample was made of formalin-fixed, paraffin-embedded tissue. These receptors were collected from a male donor with melanoma.

This clone counts as medium-sized (0.01 to 0.1%). The chain couples TRBV6-6 to TRBJ2-7, with D perhaps being TRBD1 or TRBD2 (7 bases each). V gave up 0 bases and J gave up 7 bases, with 13 bases separating them. The CDR3 length is 14 residues. Germline loops: CDR1 MNHNY, CDR2 SVGAGI (reference sequence). In DNA form, the CDR3 reads TGTGCCAGCAGTTACTCGGTCAGGGGGGGGGAGCAGTACTTC. This codes for CASSYSVRGGEQYF.

The chain joins TRBV18 to TRBJ1-1; 8 bases match TRBD1. CDR1 and CDR2 (germline): KGHSH, LQKENI. The CDR3 has 16 amino acids. V was pared by 0 bases and J by 1 base, with 4 bases of the junction left unmatched. CDR3 nucleotide sequence: TGTGCCAGCTCACCACCGGTCGGACAGGGGAACACTGAAGCTTTCTTT. This codes for CASSPPVGQGNTEAFF.

The J gene is TRBJ2-7, the V gene TRBV3-1 (or the pseudogene TRBV3-2), with D possibly being TRBD2 (5 bases). Looked up from germline, CDR1 is LGHDT and CDR2 is YNNKEL (reference sequence). The CDR3 runs to 15 residues. V was pared by 4 bases and J by 0 bases, with 13 bases between. Here the CDR3 reads CASSPSPGSSYEQYF. Here the CDR3 DNA reads TGTGCCAGCAGCCCCTCGCCGGGGAGCTCCTACGAGCAGTACTTC.

This chain uses TRBV7-9 with TRBJ1-2; 9 bases align to TRBD1. CDR1 and CDR2 from the germline V gene are SEHNR and FQNEAQ (reference sequence). The CDR3 covers 15 residues. V lost 7 bases and J lost 6; bases outside the gene matches: 12. CDR3 DNA: TGTGCCAGCATCCGGGGGGACAGGGTGGTACATGGCTACACCTTC. Its protein product is CASIRGDRVVHGYTF.

This chain joins TRBV7-9 and TRBJ1-1; D not resolved. Germline V gene lookup returns CDR1 SEHNR and CDR2 FQNEAQ (reference sequence). This CDR3 comprises 13 residues. V was clipped by 0 bases and J by 7 bases, with 9 bases between them. CDR3 amino acids: CASSLALGNEAFF. The CDR3 bases are TGTGCCAGCAGCTTAGCGCTCGGGAATGAAGCTTTCTTT.

About this clone itself: This may arise from a read error, as a much more abundant clone is one base away. The V gene is TRBV18, the J gene TRBJ2-7; 8 nucleotides match TRBD1. CDR1 KGHSH and CDR2 LQKENI come from the germline V gene. V gave up 3 bases and J gave up 2 bases; unmatched junction bases: 18. CDR3 length: 19 residues. The CDR3 loop is CASSPNAPQDRGLTYEQYF. The CDR3, as DNA: TGTGCCAGCTCACCGAACGCCCCCCAAGACAGGGGACTTACCTACGAGCAGTACTTC.

This clone was seen a few times. The chain couples TRBV5-1 to TRBJ2-3; no definite D call. The CDR3 contains 13 residues. From germline, CDR1 is SGHRS and CDR2 YFSETQ. Deletions cut 3 bases from V and 6 bases from J, with 11 bases between. CDR3 sequence (DNA): TGCGCCAGCAGCTCCCCCGGGTTCGATACGCAGTATTTT. Its translation is CASSSPGFDTQYF.

In regard to this clone: Being one base from a much bigger clone, this may be a read error. V gene TRBV6-4 combines with J gene TRBJ2-4; TRBD2 matches 9 bases. V gave up 0 bases and J gave up 3 bases; unmatched junction bases: 6. Germline CDR1 reads MRHNA; CDR2 reads SNTAGT. CDR3 length: 17 residues. DNA for the CDR3: TGTGCCAGCAGTGACTCCCCAGCGGGAGGTGTCAAAAACATTCAGTACTTC. This encodes CASSDSPAGGVKNIQYF.

The chain has TRBV6-5 and TRBJ2-3, with 9 bases lining up with TRBD2. The junction had 2 bases not matched to a gene; V was cut back by 6 bases and J by 4 bases. The CDR3 is 13 residues long. The V gene's germline CDR1 is MNHEY and CDR2 SVGAGI. CDR3 protein: CASRREGADTQYF. CDR3 coding DNA: TGTGCCAGCAGGCGGGAGGGGGCAGATACGCAGTATTTT.

The table lists this clone with a few counts. The gene calls are TRBV13 and TRBJ1-1; no clear D. Trimming removed 4 bases from V and 4 bases from J, with 16 bases in between. This CDR3 spans 15 amino acids. CDR1 and CDR2 (germline): PRHDT, FYEKMQ (reference sequence). CDR3 nucleotide sequence: TGTGCCAGCAGCTCCTTAGAGGATCTTAGCACTGAAGCTTTCTTT. It is translated as CASSSLEDLSTEAFF.

The rearrangement links TRBV7-9 to TRBJ2-6, with 7 bases aligning to TRBD1. This CDR3 contains 17 residues. The germline V gene has CDR1 SEHNR and CDR2 FQNEAQ (reference sequence). The V gene end was trimmed by 5 bases and the J gene end by 3 bases; junction bases not matched to a gene: 10. CDR3 sequence: CASSRRQGTLGANVLTF. In DNA, the CDR3 is TGTGCCAGCAGCCGCAGACAGGGAACCCTTGGGGCCAACGTCCTGACTTTC.

The chain is built from TRBV7-2 and TRBJ2-5; TRBD2 matches 7 bases. CDR3 length: 13 amino acids. V dropped 5 bases and J dropped 2; count of bases not matched to a gene: 2. CDR1 is SGHTA and CDR2 is FQGNSA in the germline V gene. The DNA of the CDR3 is TGTGCCAGCAGCCTCGGGAGGCAAGAGACCCAGTACTTC. This encodes CASSLGRQETQYF.

This clone was seen a single time. The rearrangement links TRBV12-3 or TRBV12-4 to TRBJ1-2; 9 nucleotides match TRBD1. The V gene end was trimmed by 8 bases and the J gene end by 7 bases; junction bases not matched to a gene: 8. This CDR3 has 13 residues. The CDR3, as DNA: TGTGCCAGCGAACCGGGACAGGGTTTTGGCTACACCTTC. It yields the protein CASEPGQGFGYTF.

This rearrangement joins TRBV28 to TRBJ1-2; maybe TRBD1 (6 bases). Germline-derived CDR1 and CDR2 are MDHEN and SYDVKM. The CDR3 spans 17 residues. V was pared by 6 bases and J by 5 bases, with 25 bases between. CDR3 loop: CASRPHRSHRDGYGYTF. For the CDR3, the DNA is TGTGCCAGCAGACCGCATAGATCCCACAGGGACGGATATGGCTACACCTTC.

The CDR3 bases are TGCGCCAGCAGGGAGGGCAGGGGAAATAGATACACCTTC. Encoded protein: CASREGRGNRYTF. V usage is TRBV5-1 and J usage is TRBJ1-2, with D tentatively TRBD1 (6 bases). This CDR3 spans 13 amino acids. V was clipped by 5 bases and J by 11 bases, with 19 bases between them. CDR1 SGHRS and CDR2 YFSETQ come from the germline V gene.

This chain uses TRBV5-6 with TRBJ2-1, with D uncertain. Trimming pared 4 bases from V and 5 bases from J, leaving 7 bases between. This CDR3 has 12 residues. CDR1 SGHDT and CDR2 YYEEEE come from the germline V gene. CDR3 sequence: CASSPQDNEQFF. DNA for the CDR3: TGTGCCAGCAGCCCACAAGACAATGAGCAGTTCTTC.

The rearrangement uses TRBV5-5 and TRBJ2-5; D is ambiguous. Trimming stripped 4 bases from V and 3 bases from J, with 16 bases between. The CDR3 is 15 amino acids. Germline V CDR1 and CDR2: SGHKS, YYEKEE (reference sequence). DNA of the CDR3: TGTGCCAGCAGCGGAACTCCCTCGCGCGAAGAGACCCAGTACTTC. Translating it yields CASSGTPSREETQYF.

The chain combines TRBV2 with TRBJ2-3; D is possibly TRBD2 (5 bases). With 7 bases removed from V and 0 bases from J, the gap between germline ends came to 17 bases. The CDR3 is 16 amino acids. Germline CDR1 SNHLY, CDR2 FYNNEI. In DNA, the CDR3 is TGTGCCAGCACCCGAGGACTGGACTCTAGCACAGATACGCAGTATTTT. Amino acid sequence: CASTRGLDSSTDTQYF. The variable domain in full, completed from reference TRBV2 and TRBJ2-3, reads EPEVTQTPSHQVTQMGQEVILRCVPISNHLYFYWYRQILGQKVEFLVSFYNNEISEKSEIFDDQFSVERPDGSNFTLKIRSTKLEDSAMYFCASTRGLDSSTDTQYFGPGTRLTVL.

The chain recombines TRBV3-1 (or the pseudogene TRBV3-2) with TRBJ2-6; 13 bases are shared with TRBD2. Germline V gene lookup returns CDR1 LGHDT and CDR2 YNNKEL (reference sequence). The CDR3 covers 17 residues. J lost 4 bases, V lost 5 bases, and 5 bases had no gene match. The CDR3: CASSSTSGRTGANVLTF. CDR3 sequence (DNA): TGTGCCAGCAGCTCGACTAGCGGGAGGACGGGGGCCAACGTCCTGACTTTC.

V is TRBV27 and J is TRBJ2-1; D remains ambiguous. The length of the CDR3 is 14 residues. V gave up 9 bases and J gave up 0 bases, with 12 bases separating them. Germline lookup yields CDR1 MNHEY and CDR2 SMNVEV (reference sequence). The chain's CDR3 is CASSRPDSYNEQFF. The CDR3 nucleotides read TGTGCCAGTAGCCGGCCTGACTCCTACAATGAGCAGTTCTTC.

The chain has TRBV20-1 and TRBJ2-1; 7 bases match TRBD2. The CDR3 spans 15 residues. Per germline, CDR1 DFQATT and CDR2 SNEGSKA (reference sequence). V trimming: 3 bases; J trimming: 7 bases; junction bases outside the gene matches: 12. Here the CDR3 reads CSASGSAGRINEQFF. The DNA of the CDR3 is TGCAGTGCTAGTGGGTCAGCGGGGAGGATTAATGAGCAGTTCTTC.

This clone has just a few counts. The chain joins TRBV27 to TRBJ2-6; no reliable D call. The V gene's germline CDR1 is MNHEY and CDR2 SMNVEV (reference sequence). The CDR3 is 18 residues long. V gave up 0 bases and J gave up 0 bases, with 12 bases separating them. CDR3 sequence reads: CASSLSYGGSSGANVLTF. The CDR3 region has the DNA TGTGCCAGCAGTTTATCTTATGGCGGCAGCTCTGGGGCCAACGTCCTGACTTTC.

V usage is TRBV14 and J usage is TRBJ2-5; 12 nucleotides align to TRBD2. There are 18 residues in the CDR3. Germline CDR1 is SGHDN and CDR2 is FVKESK. V dropped 0 bases and J dropped 5; count of bases not matched to a gene: 10. CDR3 nucleotide sequence: TGTGCCAGCAGCCAAGATGGGCTAGCGGGAGGGCCTCGGGAGACCCAGTACTTC. It yields the protein CASSQDGLAGGPRETQYF.

The rearrangement joins TRBV5-1 to TRBJ1-3, with D possibly matching TRBD1 (5 bases). The length of the CDR3 is 16 residues. Germline V gene lookup returns CDR1 SGHRS and CDR2 YFSETQ. V was clipped by 7 bases and J by 2 bases, with 19 bases between them. CDR3 sequence (DNA): TGCGCCAGCTCCTATGGGGGAAAAACGACTGGAAACACCATATATTTT. Encoded protein: CASSYGGKTTGNTIYF.

Comments on this clone: Relative to the germline gene, one junction end is altered; a read error may explain this. Additional DNA sequences in this sample encode the identical CDR3. The chain couples TRBV28 to TRBJ2-6, with D perhaps TRBD1 (5 bases). CDR1 MDHEN and CDR2 SYDVKM come from the germline V gene. This CDR3 contains 16 residues. In nucleotides, the CDR3 is TGTGCCAGCACTGACAGCGATTCCTCTGGGGCCAATGTCCTGACTTTC. Translated, it gives CASTDSDSSGANVLTF.